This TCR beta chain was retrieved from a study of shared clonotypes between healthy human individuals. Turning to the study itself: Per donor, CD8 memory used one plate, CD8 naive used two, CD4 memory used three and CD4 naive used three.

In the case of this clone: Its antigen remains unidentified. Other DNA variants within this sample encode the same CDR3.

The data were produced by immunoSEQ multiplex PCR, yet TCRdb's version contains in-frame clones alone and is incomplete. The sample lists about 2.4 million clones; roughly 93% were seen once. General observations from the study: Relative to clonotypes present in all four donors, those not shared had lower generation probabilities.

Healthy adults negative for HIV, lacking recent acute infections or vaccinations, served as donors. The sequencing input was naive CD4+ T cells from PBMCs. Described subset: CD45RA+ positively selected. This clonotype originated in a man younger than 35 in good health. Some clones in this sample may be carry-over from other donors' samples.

This CDR3 reads CASSSTGGNQPQHF. The CDR3 nucleotides read TGTGCCAGCAGTTCGACAGGAGGCAATCAGCCCCAGCATTTT. This chain links TRBV28 with TRBJ1-5; possibly TRBD1 for D (6 bases). Trimming took off 4 bases at V and 2 bases at J, with 9 bases between the two ends. Per germline, CDR1 MDHEN and CDR2 SYDVKM. The CDR3 length is 14 residues.